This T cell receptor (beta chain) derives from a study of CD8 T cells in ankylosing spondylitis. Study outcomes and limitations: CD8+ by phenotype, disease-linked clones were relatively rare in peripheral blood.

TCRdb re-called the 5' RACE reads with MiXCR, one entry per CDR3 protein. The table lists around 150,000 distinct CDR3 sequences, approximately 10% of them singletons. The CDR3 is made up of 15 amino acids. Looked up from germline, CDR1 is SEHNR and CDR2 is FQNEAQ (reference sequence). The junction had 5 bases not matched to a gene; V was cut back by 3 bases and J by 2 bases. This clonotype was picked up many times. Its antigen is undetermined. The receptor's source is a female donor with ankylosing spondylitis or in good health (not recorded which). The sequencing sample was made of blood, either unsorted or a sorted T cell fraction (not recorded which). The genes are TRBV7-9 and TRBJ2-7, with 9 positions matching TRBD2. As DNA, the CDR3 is TGTGCCAGCAGCTTGAGTATAGCGGGGGCCTACGAGCAGTACTTC. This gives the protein CASSLSIAGAYEQYF.